Listed below are T cell receptor delta chains from one sample, sequenced in a study of Vδ1+ human thymocytes. TCRdb ran CATT on the multiplex PCR reads. The data show 80,000 or so delta-chain clones, with around 30% seen just once and roughly 0.25% held by the top ten. Sequencing was performed on Vdelta1+ gamma-delta thymocytes from the thymus. These receptor sequences come from a boy under two years old who had congenital heart surgery. Each CDR3 is given with its conserved first and last residue.

v_gene	CDR3aa
TRDV1	CALGERSYGDWGLLPTLIF
TRDV1	CALGEQFLTGYTDKLIF
TRDV1	CALGEHLGDTWSDKLIF
TRDV1	CALGLRTGGSGGADKLIF
TRDV1	CALGVVHTGGSEVGKLIF
TRDV2	CACDTSGGSRSDTDKLIF
TRDV1	CALGGDHGRTGGFTDKLIF
TRDV1	CALGDHGIWGLYTDKLIF
TRDV1	CALGELRVPTLIDPDKLIF
TRDV1	CALGISNGSPEHLQTLLGTDKLIF
TRDV1	CALGELASLLGRYLGSDKLIF
TRDV1	CALGELGRLPITDKLIF
TRDV2	CACAPLGERNGTDKLIF
TRDV1	CALGACCTGGPRYTDKLIF
TRDV1	CALGDLQPASYTDKLIF
TRDV1	CALGDRCLGYTDKLIF
TRDV1	CALGGGLPSGWWPPRADKLIF
TRDV1	CALGEPTPRCTDKLIF
TRDV1	CALGESIPCTGGDKLIF
TRDV1	CALGEHPSYRGGYTDKLIF
TRDV1	CALGELGFLRSQTGGYPDKLIF
TRDV1	CALGDHLTHKLIF
TRDV1	CALGELLPPLLGNPYTDKLIF
TRDV1	CALGELTPNTGGCHTDKLIF
TRDV1	CALGELHKSSPMGDTRRLTDKLIF
TRDV1	CALGELQTDTGTDKLIF
TRDV1	CALGELVGFLVLGDTVQSDKLIF
TRDV1	CALGEVGFLPGGPRRPYTDKLIF
TRDV1	CALGEVNSPTVLGDTVKLIF
TRDV1	CALGGGPRPPLGVLGDACTDKLIF
TRDV1	CALGELSGGVSSYERDTDKLIF
TRDV1	CALGERKWPSELCTGGYAGGTDKLIF
TRDV1	CALGGNFLPNALNTDKLIF
TRDV2	CACDNVLGDTPYTDKLIF
TRDV1	CALGERDSLAAGAIRPYTDKLIF
TRDV1	CALGERASCADKLIF
TRDV1	CALGPTTLGDTGDKLIF
TRDV2	CACVTVLGETSRSSWDTRQMFF
TRDV1	CALGERTLLSLYTDKLIF
TRDV1	CALGIGDTGDKLIF
TRDV1	CALGEFISRELLGDFPPSTHTDKLIF
TRDV1	CALESFLLGDTTRWDTRQMFF
TRDV1	CALGFPLVRDTGPEMDKLIF
TRDV1	CALGSPSGPTYLLENKLIF
TRDV1	CALGDPTGGLRDKLIF
TRDV1	CALGDFYVTGGYTDKLIF
TRDV1	CALGELAPPTPLGDTRRREDKLIF
TRDV1	CALGELGSYRNGSRTGYTDKLIF
TRDV1	CALGGPAYTDKLIF
TRDV1	CALGLTGGPYTDKLIF
TRDV1	CALGENGQPVGGGPHIYTDKLIF
TRDV1	CALGKILRYTDKLIF
TRDV1	CALGPSRRVGGSAYTDKLIF
TRDV1	CALGEPLGAFKLIF
TRDV1	CALGELSLDWGPLGTDKLIF
TRDV1	CALGEHTGGLYTDKLIF
TRDV1	CALALRHRYWGTYTDKLIF